The 29 T cell receptor beta chains below come from one sample, sequenced in a study of regulatory T cells in long-lasting Graves disease. Arm-PCR of CDR3 regions and iRepertoire HTBI primers were the basis on which TCR beta libraries were built. TCRdb reanalysed the multiplex PCR reads using MiXCR and keeps one entry per CDR3 protein. Of over 200,000 distinct CDR3 sequences listed, around 18% are singletons. Time point described: newly diagnosed GD, antithyroid drugs for less than 3 months. RNA extracted from PBMCs served as the sequencing template. These data are also associated with another study on T cells in Graves' hyperthyroidism and ophthalmopathy.

The specimen was peripheral blood mononuclear cells (PBMCs), collected at new diagnosis, from a patient treated with antithyroid drugs. The receptors derive from a woman aged 30 to 39 with Graves disease.

In this sample, this clonotype turned up many times. The chain has TRBV20-1 and TRBJ1-1; D call uncertain. This CDR3 is built from 11 residues. Germline V gene sequence: CDR1 DFQATT, CDR2 SNEGSKA (reference sequence). Trimming cost V 4 bases and J 1 base, with 4 bases left between them. CDR3 coding DNA: TGCAGTGCTAACGGGAACACTGAAGCTTTCTTT. Protein product: CSANGNTEAFF.

The J gene is TRBJ1-4, the V gene TRBV4-1; perhaps TRBD1 as D (5 bases). This CDR3 has 14 residues. The germline V and J ends were trimmed by 0 bases and 5 bases, with 7 bases remaining between them. The germline gives CDR1 MGHRA, CDR2 YSYEKL. As DNA, the CDR3 is TGCGCCAGCAGCCAAGACAGGGTGAATGAAAAACTGTTTTTT. It codes for CASSQDRVNEKLFF.

In this sample, this clonotype turned up many times. An end of the junction differs from the germline gene, which may be a read error. The V and J genes are TRBV9 and TRBJ2-1; D gene unclear. The length of the CDR3 is 12 residues. In germline, CDR1 is SGDLS, CDR2 YYNGEE. The DNA for the CDR3 is TGTGCCAGCAACCTAAACCGCGGACCCGCCGCCTTC. Translated, it gives CASNLNRGPAAF.

At least ten counts were recorded for this clonotype. This chain joins TRBV5-1 and TRBJ2-1; possibly TRBD2 for D (6 bases). This CDR3 region has 16 residues. V was shortened by 4 bases and J by 9 bases, with 23 bases between the two germline ends. Looked up from germline, CDR1 is SGHRS and CDR2 is YFSETQ. CDR3 sequence reads: CASSLTSFGGRIEQFF. As DNA, the CDR3 is TGCGCCAGCAGCCTTACTAGCTTTGGTGGGCGCATTGAGCAGTTCTTC.

In its sample, this clonotype was seen many times. The chain employs TRBV7-9 and TRBJ1-1, with D uncertain. This CDR3 comprises 15 residues. Trimming shortened V by 5 bases and J by 5 bases, and 18 bases separated the two germline ends. Germline lookup yields CDR1 SEHNR and CDR2 FQNEAQ (reference sequence). The CDR3 spells CASSMREGFGTEAFF. For the CDR3, the DNA is TGTGCCAGCAGCATGAGGGAGGGCTTTGGGACTGAAGCTTTCTTT. The variable domain in full, completed from reference TRBV7-9 and TRBJ1-1, reads DTGVSQNPRHKITKRGQNVTFRCDPISEHNRLYWYRQTLGQGPEFLTYFQNEAQLEKSRLLSDRFSAERPKGSFSTLEIQRTEQGDSAMYLCASSMREGFGTEAFFGQGTRLTVV.

The chain has TRBV19 and TRBJ1-5; D unresolved. Germline lookup yields CDR1 LNHDA and CDR2 SQIVND (reference sequence). The CDR3 spans 13 residues. The V gene lost 5 bases and the J gene lost 4 bases, with 9 bases spanning the gap. CDR3 residues: CASSGQLNQPQHF. Written as DNA, the CDR3 is TGTGCCAGTAGTGGTCAGCTAAATCAGCCCCAGCATTTT. The full variable domain, rest sourced from reference TRBV19 and TRBJ1-5, is DGGITQSPKYLFRKEGQNVTLSCEQNLNHDAMYWYRQDPGQGLRLIYYSQIVNDFQKGDIAEGYSVSREKKESFPLTVTSAQKNPTAFYLCASSGQLNQPQHFGDGTRLSIL.

For this clonotype: A clone one base away is much larger, so this may be a read error. Likely a read error: the CDR3 ends without its conserved phenylalanine or tryptophan. The chain recombines TRBV6-2 or TRBV6-3 with TRBJ2-2; TRBD2 aligns across 10 bases. The V segment lost 4 bases and the J segment 6 bases; nucleotides outside the gene matches: 20. The CDR3 extends over 20 amino acids. Germline V gene lookup returns CDR1 MNHEY and CDR2 SVGEGT. CDR3 sequence: CASSLARNQRGGRVPGELFL. The CDR3 DNA follows: TGTGCCAGCAGTTTAGCCCGAAACCAGCGGGGGGGCCGGGTTCCCGGGGAGCTGTTTTTG.

Ten or more counts support this clonotype. The rearrangement joins TRBV18 to TRBJ2-7, with D maybe TRBD1 (6 bases). CDR1 KGHSH and CDR2 LQKENI come from the germline V gene. Trimming pared 3 bases from V and 0 bases from J, leaving 12 bases between. The CDR3 has 15 amino acids. CDR3 nucleotide sequence: TGTGCCAGCTCACCTACAGGGTTTGGCTCCTACGAGCAGTACTTC. It yields the protein CASSPTGFGSYEQYF.

V is TRBV6-2 or TRBV6-3 and J is TRBJ2-3; D remains unclear. Per the germline V gene, CDR1 is MNHEY and CDR2 is SVGEGT. The CDR3 spans 13 residues. V was pared by 6 bases and J by 4 bases, with 11 bases between. The CDR3 DNA sequence: TGTGCCAGCAGGTGGCCTGGGGCAGATACGCAGTATTTT. Translating gives CASRWPGADTQYF.

The gene calls are TRBV20-1 and TRBJ1-1; D perhaps matches TRBD1 (5 bases). This CDR3 is 16 amino acids long. V gave up 3 bases and J gave up 0 bases, with 17 bases separating them. Germline values: CDR1 DFQATT, CDR2 SNEGSKA (reference sequence). CDR3 sequence reads: CSASGTPSEVNTEAFF. CDR3 sequence (DNA): TGCAGTGCTAGTGGGACTCCAAGTGAGGTGAACACTGAAGCTTTCTTT.

This clonotype was observed many times. The CDR3 here is CASSENMNTEAFF. The CDR3 bases are TGTGCCAGCAGTGAAAACATGAACACTGAAGCTTTCTTT. The V and J genes are TRBV11-1 and TRBJ1-1; D is ambiguous. V lost 6 bases and J lost 0, with 8 bases in between. CDR1 is SGHAT, CDR2 FQDESV, per germline (reference sequence). The CDR3 has 13 residues.

Worth noting for this clonotype: With only one base between it and a far larger clone, this is likely a read error. This rearrangement joins TRBV7-6 to TRBJ1-2; possible D gene TRBD1, 6 bases. The CDR3 consists of 16 residues. CDR1 SGHVS and CDR2 FNYEAQ come from the germline V gene. Trimming removed 1 base at V and 0 bases at J, with 12 bases between. CDR3 DNA sequence: TGTGCCAGCAGCTTAGGAGGGGGGGCTACTAACTATGGCTACACCTTC. This translates into CASSLGGGATNYGYTF.

About this clonotype itself: A far larger clone is one nucleotide away, so this likely arose from a read error. As the CDR3 is not closed by the conserved phenylalanine or tryptophan, this likely results from a read error. V is TRBV5-6 and J is TRBJ1-2; 10 bases agree with TRBD1. From germline, CDR1 is SGHDT and CDR2 YYEEEE. This CDR3 comprises 16 residues. V lost 2 bases and J lost 6; bases outside the gene matches: 10. The CDR3: CASSFRRGQGSNGYTS. DNA for the CDR3: TGTGCCAGCAGCTTCAGACGGGGACAGGGGAGCAATGGCTACACCTCC.

This clonotype has a count of ten or more. The CDR3 sequence is CAISDGGVSYNEQFF. CDR3 DNA sequence: TGTGCCATCAGTGACGGGGGGGTCTCCTACAATGAGCAGTTCTTC. The chain has TRBV10-3 and TRBJ2-1, with 8 nucleotides matching TRBD2. CDR3 length equals 15 residues. Germline-derived CDR1 and CDR2 are ENHRY and SYGVKD. Trimming cost V 3 bases and J 0 bases; bases outside gene matches: 1.

This clonotype was picked up many times. The V call is TRBV2, the J call TRBJ1-1; TRBD1 matches at 8 bases. The germline V gene has CDR1 SNHLY and CDR2 FYNNEI. V was pared by 10 bases and J by 2 bases, with 9 bases of the junction left unmatched. The CDR3 contains 14 residues. DNA for the CDR3: TGTGCCACCAATACCGGACAGGGAAACACTGAAGCTTTCTTT. It is translated as CATNTGQGNTEAFF.

In its sample, this clonotype was seen many times. At one boundary the junction diverges from the germline segment, which might be a read error. The chain couples TRBV7-7 to TRBJ2-3, with unresolved D. This CDR3 region has 14 residues. The V gene's germline CDR1 is SSHAT and CDR2 FNYEAQ (reference sequence). The CDR3 spells CASTLTPLSDTQYF. The CDR3 DNA reads TGTGCTAGCACCCTAACCCCCCTCTCAGATACGCAGTATTTT.

The chain employs TRBV12-3 or TRBV12-4 and TRBJ2-3, with 7 nucleotides matching TRBD1. The V and J ends lost 4 bases and 3 bases, in that order; junction bases with no gene match: 13. This CDR3 is built from 17 residues. The CDR3 region is CASSSRDSPLRTDTQYF. CDR3 in DNA: TGTGCCAGCAGTTCCCGGGACAGTCCCCTTCGTACAGATACGCAGTATTTT.

V usage is TRBV29-1 and J usage is TRBJ2-7, with D unclear. Trimming left V 0 bases short and J 2 bases short, with 5 bases between. CDR3 length equals 12 residues. From germline, CDR1 is SQVTM and CDR2 ANQGSEA. The CDR3 spells CSVEDRTYEQYF. The DNA of the CDR3 is TGCAGCGTTGAAGACAGAACCTACGAGCAGTACTTC.

As to this clonotype: It may be a read error: a sequence one base away is much more abundant. The chain combines TRBV5-1 with TRBJ2-1; D tentatively fits TRBD1 or TRBD2 (6 bases each). The CDR3 sequence is 14 residues long. In germline, CDR1 is SGHRS, CDR2 YFSETQ. The CDR3 here is CVSSSGGLHNEQFF. The DNA for the CDR3 is TGCGTCAGCAGCTCCGGGGGCCTCCACAATGAGCAGTTCTTC.

This clonotype was seen more than once but under ten times. A much more abundant neighbour one base away suggests this may be a read error. V is TRBV29-1 and J is TRBJ1-1; 8 nucleotides align to TRBD1. Germline V gene lookup returns CDR1 SQVTM and CDR2 ANQGSEA. The CDR3 is made up of 13 amino acids. The CDR3 reads CSVAYRGITEASF. The CDR3 region has the DNA TGCAGCGTAGCCTACAGGGGGATCACTGAAGCTTCCTTT.

This clonotype was observed a handful of times. The chain employs TRBV5-1 and TRBJ2-1; 13 bases line up with TRBD2. V shed 4 bases and J 0 bases; nucleotides not matched to a gene: 16. Germline CDR1 is SGHRS and CDR2 is YFSETQ. This CDR3 comprises 21 residues. The CDR3 DNA is TGCGCCAGCAGCAGGGGTCGACTAGCGGGGGGCATGGAGTTCTCCTACAATGAGCAGTTCTTC. Protein: CASSRGRLAGGMEFSYNEQFF.

This clonotype was counted ten times or more. The V and J genes are TRBV6-5 and TRBJ1-1; D call uncertain. The V end lost 4 bases, the J end lost 1 base, and 7 bases lay between the germline ends. The CDR3 loop spans 13 amino acids. The germline gives CDR1 MNHEY, CDR2 SVGAGI. The CDR3 sequence is CASSLWANTEAFF. CDR3 DNA sequence: TGTGCCAGCAGTTTATGGGCGAACACTGAAGCTTTCTTT.

This clonotype was counted only a few times. The genes are TRBV4-2 and TRBJ2-6, with no clear D. V shed 5 bases and J shed 4 bases, with 3 bases lying between them. The CDR3 has 12 amino acids. Germline loops: CDR1 LGHNA, CDR2 YNFKEQ. CDR3 in amino acids: CASSSGANVLTF. The CDR3 DNA follows: TGTGCCAGCAGCTCCGGGGCCAACGTCCTGACTTTC.

There are a few counts of this clonotype. This chain uses TRBV7-6 with TRBJ2-5; D tentatively fits TRBD1 or TRBD2 (5 bases each). V lost 8 bases and J 4 bases, leaving 20 bases between the germline ends. CDR3 length: 15 amino acids. Germline assignment: CDR1 SGHVS and CDR2 FNYEAQ. The CDR3 sequence: CASLQWDGVGETQYF. DNA for the CDR3: TGTGCCAGCCTACAATGGGACGGGGTAGGAGAGACCCAGTACTTC. The entire variable domain, with the rest obtained from reference TRBV7-6 and TRBJ2-5, is as follows: GAGVSQSPRYKVTKRGQDVALRCDPISGHVSLYWYRQALGQGPEFLTYFNYEAQQDKSGLPNDRFSAERPEGSISTLTIQRTEQRDSAMYRCASLQWDGVGETQYFGPGTRLLVL.

The rearrangement joins TRBV20-1 to TRBJ2-3; TRBD1 agrees at 10 bases. The junction had 7 bases not matched to a gene; V was cut back by 2 bases and J by 2 bases. There are 16 residues in the CDR3. Germline V gene sequence: CDR1 DFQATT, CDR2 SNEGSKA (reference sequence). The DNA for the CDR3 is TGCAGTGCTAGAACGATGGACAGGGGGGTCACAGATACGCAGTATTTT. It specifies CSARTMDRGVTDTQYF.

This clonotype appeared many times. The CDR3 loop reads CASSWGGDTSYGYTF. For the CDR3, the DNA is TGTGCCAGCAGCTGGGGGGGGGACACCTCCTATGGCTACACCTTC. The V call is TRBV13, the J call TRBJ1-2; possible D gene TRBD1, 6 bases. Trimming pared 4 bases from V and 4 bases from J, leaving 16 bases between. Germline V lookup: CDR1 PRHDT, CDR2 FYEKMQ (reference sequence). This CDR3 comprises 15 residues. Combining the CDR3 with reference TRBV13 and TRBJ1-2 gives the whole variable domain AAGVIQSPRHLIKEKRETATLKCYPIPRHDTVYWYQQGPGQDPQFLISFYEKMQSDKGSIPDRFSAQQFSDYHSELNMSSLELGDSALYFCASSWGGDTSYGYTFGSGTRLTVV.

This clonotype has at least ten counts. The junction differs from germline at one of its ends, possibly a read error. The rearrangement links TRBV5-1 to TRBJ1-1, with TRBD1 identical over 7 bases. CDR3 length: 16 amino acids. Germline V CDR1 and CDR2: SGHRS, YFSETQ. The CDR3 protein is CASSPDRQGVSTEAFF. CDR3 sequence (DNA): TGTGCCAGCAGCCCTGACCGCCAGGGGGTATCGACTGAAGCTTTCTTT.

This clonotype was counted only a few times. A much larger clone is a single base away; this may be a read error. J is TRBJ1-1 and V is TRBV20-1, with D possibly TRBD1 on 5 matching bases. V lost 4 bases, J lost 1 base, and 13 bases lay in between. This CDR3 comprises 14 residues. Germline CDR1 DFQATT, CDR2 SNEGSKA (reference sequence). CDR3 coding DNA: TGCAGTGCTATCGCAGAGGGGCGGAACACTGAAGCTTTCTTT. Translation gives CSAIAEGRNTEAFF.

This clonotype has ten or more counts. The chain uses TRBV11-2 and TRBJ1-4; a possible D gene is TRBD1 (5 bases). CDR1 is SGHAT, CDR2 FQNNGV, per germline. The V gene lost 5 bases and the J gene lost 2 bases, with 12 bases spanning the gap. This CDR3 has 15 amino acids. CDR3 nucleotide sequence: TGTGCCAGCAGCCAATTCGGGGGGACTAATGAAAAACTGTTTTTT. Residues: CASSQFGGTNEKLFF.